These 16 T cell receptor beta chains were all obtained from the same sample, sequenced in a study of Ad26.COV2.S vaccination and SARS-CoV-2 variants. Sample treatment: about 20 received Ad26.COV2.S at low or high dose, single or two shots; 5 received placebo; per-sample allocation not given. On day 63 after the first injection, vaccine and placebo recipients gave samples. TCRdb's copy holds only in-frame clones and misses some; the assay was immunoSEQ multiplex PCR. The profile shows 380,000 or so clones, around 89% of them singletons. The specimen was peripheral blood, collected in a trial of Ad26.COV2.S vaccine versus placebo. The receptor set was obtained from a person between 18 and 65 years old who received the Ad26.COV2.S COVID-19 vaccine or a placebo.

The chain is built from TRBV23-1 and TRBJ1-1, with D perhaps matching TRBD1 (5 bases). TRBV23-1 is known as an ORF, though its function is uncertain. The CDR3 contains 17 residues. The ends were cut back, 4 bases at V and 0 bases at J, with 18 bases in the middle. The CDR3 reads CASSPQVGSDMNTEAFF. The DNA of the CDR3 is TGCGCCAGCAGTCCCCAAGTCGGGTCGGACATGAACACTGAAGCTTTCTTT.

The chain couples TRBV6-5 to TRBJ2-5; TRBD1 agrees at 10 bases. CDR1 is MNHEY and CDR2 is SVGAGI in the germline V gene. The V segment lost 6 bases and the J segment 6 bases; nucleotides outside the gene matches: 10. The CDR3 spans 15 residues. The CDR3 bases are TGTGCCAGCAGCCAGGGACAGGGGTTTCGGCAGACCCAGTACTTC. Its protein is CASSQGQGFRQTQYF.

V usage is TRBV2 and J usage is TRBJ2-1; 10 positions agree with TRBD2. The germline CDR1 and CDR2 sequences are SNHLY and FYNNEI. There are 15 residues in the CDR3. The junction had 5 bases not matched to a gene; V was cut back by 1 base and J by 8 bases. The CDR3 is CASSEGLAGVYEQFF. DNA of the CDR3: TGTGCCAGCAGTGAAGGGCTAGCGGGGGTCTATGAGCAGTTCTTC.

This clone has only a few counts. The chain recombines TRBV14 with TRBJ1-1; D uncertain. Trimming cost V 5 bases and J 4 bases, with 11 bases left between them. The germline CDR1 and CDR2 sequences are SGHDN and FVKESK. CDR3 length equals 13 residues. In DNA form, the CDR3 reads TGTGCCAGCAGCTGGGGTCACGGCACTGAAGCTTTCTTT. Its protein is CASSWGHGTEAFF.

The DNA for the CDR3 is TGTGCCACCAGCAGATCCCCCGGGACAGGGTATGAGCAGTACTTC. Its translation is CATSRSPGTGYEQYF. V and J are TRBV15 and TRBJ2-7, with TRBD1 matching 9 bases. V was pared by 2 bases and J by 7 bases, with 9 bases of the junction left unmatched. This CDR3 has 15 residues. Per the germline V gene, CDR1 is LNHNV and CDR2 is YYDKDF (reference sequence).

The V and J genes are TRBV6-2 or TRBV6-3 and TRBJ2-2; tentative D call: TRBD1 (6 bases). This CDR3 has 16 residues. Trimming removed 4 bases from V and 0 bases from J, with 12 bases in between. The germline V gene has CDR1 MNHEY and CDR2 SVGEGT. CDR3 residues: CASSSRDTPNTGELFF. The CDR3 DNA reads TGTGCCAGCAGTTCCCGGGACACCCCGAACACCGGGGAGCTGTTTTTT.

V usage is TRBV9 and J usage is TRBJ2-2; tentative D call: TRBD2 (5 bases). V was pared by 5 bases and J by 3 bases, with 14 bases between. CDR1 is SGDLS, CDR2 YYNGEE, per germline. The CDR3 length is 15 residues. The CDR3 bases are TGTGCCAGCAGTGACACGAAGCGGTACACCGGGGAGCTGTTTTTT. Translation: CASSDTKRYTGELFF.

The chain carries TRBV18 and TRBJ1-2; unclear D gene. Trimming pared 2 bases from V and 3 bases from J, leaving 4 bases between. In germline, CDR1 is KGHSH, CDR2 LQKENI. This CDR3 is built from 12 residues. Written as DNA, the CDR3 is TGTGCCAGCTCACCAGAAGACTATGGCTACACCTTC. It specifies CASSPEDYGYTF.

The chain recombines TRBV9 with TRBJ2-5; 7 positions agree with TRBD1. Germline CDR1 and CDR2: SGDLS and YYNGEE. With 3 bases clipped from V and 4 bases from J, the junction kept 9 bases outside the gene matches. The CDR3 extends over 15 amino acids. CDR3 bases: TGTGCCAGCAGCGCTAGAGACAGGGAGCGAGAGACCCAGTACTTC. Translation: CASSARDRERETQYF.

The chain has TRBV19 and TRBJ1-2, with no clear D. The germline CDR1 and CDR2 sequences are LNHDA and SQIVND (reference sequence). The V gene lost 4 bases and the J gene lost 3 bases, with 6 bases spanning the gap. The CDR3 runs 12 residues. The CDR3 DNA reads TGTGCCAGTAGTAGGCAGGACTATGGCTACACCTTC. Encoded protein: CASSRQDYGYTF.

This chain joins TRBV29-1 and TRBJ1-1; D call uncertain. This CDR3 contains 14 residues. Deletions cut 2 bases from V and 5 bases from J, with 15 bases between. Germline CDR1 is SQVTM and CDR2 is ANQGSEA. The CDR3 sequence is CSVENPGSRTEAFF. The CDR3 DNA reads TGCAGCGTTGAAAATCCGGGTTCCAGAACTGAAGCTTTCTTT.

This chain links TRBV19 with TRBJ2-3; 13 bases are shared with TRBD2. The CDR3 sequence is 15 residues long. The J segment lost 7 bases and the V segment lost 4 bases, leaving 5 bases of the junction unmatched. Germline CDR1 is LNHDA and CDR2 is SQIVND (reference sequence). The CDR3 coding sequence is TGTGCCAGTAGTAGGACTAGCGGGGGAACCAATACGCAGTATTTT. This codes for CASSRTSGGTNTQYF.

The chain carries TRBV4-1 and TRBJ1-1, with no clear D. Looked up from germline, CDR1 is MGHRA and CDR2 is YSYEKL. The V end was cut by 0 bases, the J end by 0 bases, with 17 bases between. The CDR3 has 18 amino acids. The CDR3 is CASSQDYRSEGVNTEAFF. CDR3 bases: TGCGCCAGCAGCCAAGATTATCGGTCCGAGGGCGTGAACACTGAAGCTTTCTTT.

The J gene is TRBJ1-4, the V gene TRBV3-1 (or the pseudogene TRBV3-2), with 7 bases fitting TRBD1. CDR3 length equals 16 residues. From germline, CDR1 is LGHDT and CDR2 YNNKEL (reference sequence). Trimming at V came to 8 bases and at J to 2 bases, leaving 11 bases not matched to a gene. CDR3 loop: CASPGTDLRTNEKLFF. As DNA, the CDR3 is TGTGCCAGCCCCGGGACAGACCTAAGGACTAATGAAAAACTGTTTTTT.

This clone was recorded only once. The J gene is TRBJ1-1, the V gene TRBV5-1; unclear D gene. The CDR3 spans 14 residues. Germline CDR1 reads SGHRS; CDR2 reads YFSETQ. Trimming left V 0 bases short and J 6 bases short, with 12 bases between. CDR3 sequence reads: CASSLAGFRAEAFF. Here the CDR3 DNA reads TGCGCCAGCAGCTTGGCCGGTTTTCGGGCTGAAGCTTTCTTT. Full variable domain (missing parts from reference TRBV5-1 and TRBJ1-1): KAGVTQTPRYLIKTRGQQVTLSCSPISGHRSVSWYQQTPGQGLQFLFEYFSETQRNKGNFPGRFSGRQFSNSRSEMNVSTLELGDSALYLCASSLAGFRAEAFFGQGTRLTVV.

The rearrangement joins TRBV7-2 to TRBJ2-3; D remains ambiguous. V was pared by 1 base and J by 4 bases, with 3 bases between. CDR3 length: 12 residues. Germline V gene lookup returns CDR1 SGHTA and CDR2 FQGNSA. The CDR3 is CASSLESDTQYF. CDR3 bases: TGTGCCAGCAGCTTAGAGTCAGATACGCAGTATTTT. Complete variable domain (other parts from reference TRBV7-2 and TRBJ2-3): GAGVSQSPSNKVTEKGKDVELRCDPISGHTALYWYRQSLGQGLEFLIYFQGNSAPDKSGLPSDRFSAERTGGSVSTLTIQRTQQEDSAVYLCASSLESDTQYFGPGTRLTVL.